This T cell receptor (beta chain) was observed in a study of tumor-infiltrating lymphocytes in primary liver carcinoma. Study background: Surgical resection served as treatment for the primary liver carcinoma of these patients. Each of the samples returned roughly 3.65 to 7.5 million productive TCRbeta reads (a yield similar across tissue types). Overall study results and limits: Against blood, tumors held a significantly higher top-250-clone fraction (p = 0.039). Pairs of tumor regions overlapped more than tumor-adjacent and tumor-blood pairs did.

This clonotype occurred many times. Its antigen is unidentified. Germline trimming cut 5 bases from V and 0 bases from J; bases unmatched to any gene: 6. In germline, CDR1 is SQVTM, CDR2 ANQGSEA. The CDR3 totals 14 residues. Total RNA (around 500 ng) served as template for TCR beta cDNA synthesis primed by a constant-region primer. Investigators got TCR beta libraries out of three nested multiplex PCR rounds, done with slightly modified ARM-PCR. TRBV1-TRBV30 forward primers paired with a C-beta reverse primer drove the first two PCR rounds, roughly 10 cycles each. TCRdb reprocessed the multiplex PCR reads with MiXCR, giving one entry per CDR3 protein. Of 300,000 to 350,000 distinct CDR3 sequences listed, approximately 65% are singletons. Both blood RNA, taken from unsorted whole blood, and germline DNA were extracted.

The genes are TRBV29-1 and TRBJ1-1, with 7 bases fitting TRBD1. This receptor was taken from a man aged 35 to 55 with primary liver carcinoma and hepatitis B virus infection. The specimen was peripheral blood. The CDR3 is CSVSTGAMNTEAFF. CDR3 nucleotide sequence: TGCAGCGTTTCTACAGGGGCTATGAACACTGAAGCTTTCTTT. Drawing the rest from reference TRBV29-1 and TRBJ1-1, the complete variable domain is SAVISQKPSRDICQRGTSLTIQCQVDSQVTMMFWYRQQPGQSLTLIATANQGSEATYESGFVIDKFPISRPNLTFSTLTVSNMSPEDSSIYLCSVSTGAMNTEAFFGQGTRLTVV.